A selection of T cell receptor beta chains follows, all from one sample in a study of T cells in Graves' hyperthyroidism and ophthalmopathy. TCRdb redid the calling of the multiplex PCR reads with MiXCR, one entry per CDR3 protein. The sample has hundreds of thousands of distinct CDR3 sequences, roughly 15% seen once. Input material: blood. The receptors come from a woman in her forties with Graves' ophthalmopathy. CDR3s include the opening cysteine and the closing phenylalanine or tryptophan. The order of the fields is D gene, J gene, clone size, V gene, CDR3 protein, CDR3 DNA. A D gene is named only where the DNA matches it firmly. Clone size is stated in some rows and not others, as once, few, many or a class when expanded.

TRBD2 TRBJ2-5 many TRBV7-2 CASRPVAGDQETQYF TGTGCCAGCAGACCAGTAGCGGGAGACCAAGAGACCCAGTACTTC
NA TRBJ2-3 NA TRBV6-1 CASRGVGTSTDTQYF TGTGCCAGCAGGGGAGTAGGGACTAGCACAGATACGCAGTATTTT
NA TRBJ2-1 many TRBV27 CASSKHRVSNEQFF TGTGCCAGCAGTAAACACAGGGTCAGCAATGAGCAGTTCTTC
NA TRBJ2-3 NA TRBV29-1 CSVDGGLAQYF TGCAGCGTTGATGGGGGGTTAGCGCAGTATTTT
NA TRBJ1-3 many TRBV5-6 CASGAGLSSGNTIYF TGTGCCAGTGGCGCGGGGCTTAGCTCTGGAAACACCATATATTTT
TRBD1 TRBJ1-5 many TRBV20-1 CSTGAGGNQPQHF TGCAGTACAGGGGCAGGGGGCAATCAGCCCCAGCATTTT
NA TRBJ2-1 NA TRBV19 CASKNRGNEQFF TGTGCCAGTAAGAATCGGGGCAATGAGCAGTTCTTC
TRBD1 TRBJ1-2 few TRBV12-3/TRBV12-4 CASSLLPQGGNGYTF TGTGCCAGCAGTTTATTGCCCCAGGGGGGTAACGGCTACACCTTC
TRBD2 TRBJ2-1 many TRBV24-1 CATRREGGSYNEQFF TGTGCCACCCGGCGGGAGGGAGGGTCCTACAATGAGCAGTTCTTC
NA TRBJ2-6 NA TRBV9 CASSVPRVLSGANVLTF TGTGCCAGCAGCGTACCCCGGGTCCTATCTGGGGCCAACGTCCTGACTTTC
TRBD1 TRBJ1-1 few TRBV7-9 CASSSGGNPGAEAFF TGTGCCAGCAGCTCAGGGGGAAATCCCGGCGCTGAAGCTTTCTTT
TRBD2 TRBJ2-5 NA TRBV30 CAWSFPDLGRGSRETQHF TGTGCCTGGAGTTTCCCAGATTTAGGGCGGGGGAGCAGAGAGACCCAGCACTTC
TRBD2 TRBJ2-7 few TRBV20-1 CSAVAGSPYSYEQYF TGCAGTGCCGTAGCGGGGTCCCCGTATTCCTACGAGCAGTACTTC
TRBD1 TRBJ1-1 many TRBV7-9 CASSLGVTGGNGNTEAFF TGTGCCAGCAGCTTAGGGGTGACAGGGGGCAACGGAAACACTGAAGCTTTCTTT
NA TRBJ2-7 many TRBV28 CASSFPQGRPYEQYF TGTGCCAGCAGTTTTCCGCAGGGGCGGCCCTACGAGCAGTACTTC
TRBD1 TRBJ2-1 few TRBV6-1 CASSFSGQGYEQFF TGTGCCAGCAGCTTCTCGGGACAGGGCTATGAGCAGTTCTTC
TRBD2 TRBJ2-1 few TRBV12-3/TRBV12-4 CASTPRGGDSYNEQFF TGTGCCAGCACCCCACGGGGGGGAGACTCCTACAATGAGCAGTTCTTC
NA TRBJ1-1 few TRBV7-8 CASRSVTEAFF TGTGCCAGCAGGTCCGTCACTGAAGCTTTCTTT
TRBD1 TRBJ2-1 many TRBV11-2 CASSKQDRVMLDEQFF TGTGCCAGCAGCAAACAGGACAGGGTTATGCTCGATGAGCAGTTCTTC
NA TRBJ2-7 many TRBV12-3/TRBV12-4 CASSVGGTGLAYEQYF TGTGCCAGCAGTGTCGGGGGGACAGGCCTGGCCTACGAGCAGTACTTC
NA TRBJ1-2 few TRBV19 CASSIGGSNYGYTF TGTGCCAGTAGTATCGGGGGTTCCAACTATGGCTACACCTTC
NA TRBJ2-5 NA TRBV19 CASSIAATQETQYF TGTGCCAGTAGTATAGCAGCCACCCAAGAGACCCAGTACTTC
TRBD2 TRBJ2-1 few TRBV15 CATSRNYPGLGGTSEYNEQFF TGTGCCACCAGCAGGAATTACCCGGGACTCGGCGGGACTAGCGAGTACAATGAGCAGTTCTTC
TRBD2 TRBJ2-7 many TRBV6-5 CASSSSRTSGAYEQYF TGTGCCAGCAGTTCCTCGAGGACTAGCGGAGCTTACGAGCAGTACTTC
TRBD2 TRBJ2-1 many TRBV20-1 CSAMVRLAGWNEQFF TGCAGTGCTATGGTGCGGCTAGCGGGTTGGAATGAGCAGTTCTTC
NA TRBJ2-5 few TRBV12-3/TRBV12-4 CASSLWYLPQETQYF TGTGCCAGCAGTTTATGGTATCTACCTCAAGAGACCCAGTACTTC
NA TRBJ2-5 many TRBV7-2 CASSLNQAQETQYF TGTGCCAGCAGCTTAAACCAGGCGCAAGAGACCCAGTACTTC
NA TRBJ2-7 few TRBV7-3 CASSLGGDGGSYEQYF TGTGCCAGCAGCTTGGGGGGTGACGGAGGCTCGTACGAGCAGTACTTC
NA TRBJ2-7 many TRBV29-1 CSVEDGGYEQYF TGCAGCGTTGAAGATGGTGGCTACGAGCAGTACTTC
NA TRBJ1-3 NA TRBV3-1 CASSQGQSGNTIYF TGTGCCAGCAGCCAAGGGCAGTCTGGAAACACCATATATTTT
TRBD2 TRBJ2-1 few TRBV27 CASSLVGGAGVLNEQFF TGTGCCAGCAGTTTAGTTGGCGGTGCGGGAGTCCTCAATGAGCAGTTCTTC
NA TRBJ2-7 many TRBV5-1 CASSLIPPAHEQYF TGCGCCAGCAGCTTGATCCCTCCGGCCCACGAGCAGTACTTC
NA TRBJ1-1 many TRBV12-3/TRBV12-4 CASRPGTFTEAFF TGTGCCAGCAGACCCGGGACATTTACTGAAGCTTTCTTT